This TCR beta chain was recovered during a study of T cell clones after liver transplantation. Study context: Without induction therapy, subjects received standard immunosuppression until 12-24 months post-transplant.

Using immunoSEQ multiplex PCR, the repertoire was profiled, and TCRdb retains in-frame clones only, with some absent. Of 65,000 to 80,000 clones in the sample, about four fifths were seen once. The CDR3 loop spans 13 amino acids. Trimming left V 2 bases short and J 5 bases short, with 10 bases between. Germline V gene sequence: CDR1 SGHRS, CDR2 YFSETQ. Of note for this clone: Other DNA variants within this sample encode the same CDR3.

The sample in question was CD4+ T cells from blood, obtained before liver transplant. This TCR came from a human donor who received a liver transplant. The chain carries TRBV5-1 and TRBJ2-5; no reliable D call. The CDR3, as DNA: TGCGCCAGCAGCTTTGGGGTAGGGGAGACCCAGTACTTC. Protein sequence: CASSFGVGETQYF.